Each of the 17 T cell receptor beta chains below was sequenced from the same sample in a study of T cells in Graves' hyperthyroidism and ophthalmopathy (dated by TCRdb to the late 2010s). Library generation was performed with multiplex PCR. The listed sequencing device is Illumina HiSeq 2000. Amplification of TCR beta CDR3 regions was carried out from RNA transcripts. A first-round RT-PCR of the TCR CDR3 used the HTBI primer set with the Qiagen OneStep RT-PCR kit. The public reads were quality trimmed at Q25 with fastp and then assembled into clones with MiXCR by TCRdb, keeping productive beta chains. Rows with a matching CDR3 protein are joined into one entry that keeps the most common DNA and genes. For this sample the table gives 500,000 to 550,000 distinct CDR3 sequences, of which 20% to 25% were detected only once. Of the sample, 26% is held by the ten largest clones. The sequenced material came from blood. Source of these receptors: a man between 18 and 35 years old with Graves' hyperthyroidism.

This clonotype was recorded at least ten times. The genes are TRBV19 and TRBJ1-2, with D maybe TRBD1 (5 bases). Trimming left V 2 bases short and J 6 bases short, with 10 bases between. This CDR3 has 13 amino acids. Looked up from germline, CDR1 is LNHDA and CDR2 is SQIVND (reference sequence). The CDR3 sequence is CASSIQGGHGYTF. DNA for the CDR3: TGTGCCAGTAGTATACAGGGCGGGCATGGCTACACCTTC.

The V call is TRBV6-1, the J call TRBJ2-2; D perhaps matches TRBD2 (5 bases). CDR3 size: 15 residues. Trimming took off 5 bases at V and 1 base at J, with 11 bases between the two ends. Germline assignment: CDR1 MNHNS and CDR2 SASEGT. CDR3 sequence reads: CASSLLRGNTGELFF. CDR3 DNA: TGTGCCAGCAGTCTCCTACGGGGGAACACCGGGGAGCTGTTTTTT.

This clonotype has a count of ten or more. CDR3 sequence (DNA): TGTGCCAGCAGCTTAGGGGGACAGGGGAGAAATCAGCCCCAGCATTTT. Translating it yields CASSLGGQGRNQPQHF. The rearrangement joins TRBV13 to TRBJ1-5; 10 bases agree with TRBD1. The CDR3 is 16 residues long. V lost 0 bases to trimming and J lost 4 bases; unmatched junction nucleotides: 3. Germline CDR1 PRHDT, CDR2 FYEKMQ (reference sequence).

The chain employs TRBV7-8 and TRBJ2-5; possible D gene TRBD2, 5 bases. Per germline, CDR1 SGHVS and CDR2 FQNEAQ. The CDR3 has 14 amino acids. Trimming left V 6 bases short and J 2 bases short, with 13 bases between. The CDR3: CASSSYSGQETQYF. In nucleotides, the CDR3 is TGTGCCAGCAGTTCTTACAGCGGTCAAGAGACCCAGTACTTC.

This clonotype showed up many times. The chain couples TRBV12-3 or TRBV12-4 to TRBJ1-1; tentative D call: TRBD1 (5 bases). The V gene lost 5 bases and the J gene lost 9 bases, with 16 bases spanning the gap. The CDR3 covers 13 residues. The DNA for the CDR3 is TGTGCCAGCAGTCCGGAGGGACCCCCTCAAGCTTTCTTT. Its protein is CASSPEGPPQAFF.

This clonotype came up a few times. The V call is TRBV6-5, the J call TRBJ2-2, with D perhaps TRBD1 or TRBD2 (6 bases each). CDR1 and CDR2 from the germline V gene are MNHEY and SVGAGI. The CDR3 runs to 17 residues. Trimming pared 2 bases from V and 4 bases from J, leaving 17 bases between. As DNA, the CDR3 is TGTGCCAGCAGTTACCAAAGGGGGGTCGGGGCCACCGGGGAGCTGTTTTTT. This codes for CASSYQRGVGATGELFF.

There are a few counts of this clonotype. The chain employs TRBV11-1 and TRBJ2-7; perhaps D is TRBD1 or TRBD2 (5 bases each). Trimming took 6 bases from V and 7 from J, leaving 25 bases between them. Germline V gives CDR1 SGHAT, CDR2 FQDESV (reference sequence). CDR3 length: 16 amino acids. The CDR3 region has the DNA TGTGCCAGCAGACCTCCGGGACCCCCCCTCCCTTCGGAGCAGTACTTC. The encoded protein is CASRPPGPPLPSEQYF.

This sequence joins TRBV19 and TRBJ1-5; tentative D call: TRBD1 (6 bases). This CDR3 spans 15 amino acids. V was pared by 5 bases and J by 5 bases, with 16 bases between. Germline CDR1 LNHDA, CDR2 SQIVND (reference sequence). CDR3: CASSPKRGGYQPQHF. CDR3 in DNA: TGTGCCAGTAGTCCAAAAAGGGGGGGGTATCAGCCCCAGCATTTT.

About this clonotype itself: Given a much more abundant clone one base away, this may be a read error. J is TRBJ2-4 and V is TRBV6-5; tentative D call: TRBD1 (6 bases). This CDR3 is built from 15 residues. Germline CDR1 is MNHEY and CDR2 is SVGAGI. CDR3 in DNA: TGTGCCAGCAGTTTAGGGGGTCGGGCCAAAAACGTTCAGTACTTC. This translates into CASSLGGRAKNVQYF.

This clonotype was picked up many times. The chain couples TRBV19 to TRBJ1-5; D not resolved. The CDR3 is 14 amino acids. Germline V gene sequence: CDR1 LNHDA, CDR2 SQIVND (reference sequence). V lost 3 bases and J 4 bases, leaving 10 bases between the germline ends. The CDR3 spells CASSMGPLNQPQHF. CDR3 DNA sequence: TGTGCCAGTAGTATGGGTCCGCTAAATCAGCCCCAGCATTTT.

This clonotype was picked up one time. The conserved phenylalanine or tryptophan is not found at the CDR3 terminus, so this likely reflects a read error. The gene calls are TRBV6-1 and TRBJ2-7; 7 nucleotides align to TRBD1. Trimming took 9 bases from V and 3 from J; bases not matched to a gene: 5. This CDR3 comprises 12 residues. From germline, CDR1 is MNHNS and CDR2 SASEGT. The CDR3 loop is CARRDSHYEQYY. The CDR3 DNA sequence: TGTGCCAGGAGGGACAGTCACTACGAGCAGTACTAC.

This chain's CDR3 is CASSPGPENYGYTF. The CDR3 DNA reads TGCGCCAGCAGTCCGGGACCAGAGAACTATGGCTACACCTTC. This chain links TRBV4-3 with TRBJ1-2; TRBD1 might be the D (5 bases). V lost 6 bases and J lost 2, with 13 bases in between. This CDR3 has 14 amino acids. Germline CDR1 LGHNA, CDR2 YSLEER.

There are many counts of this clonotype. The rearrangement joins TRBV27 to TRBJ2-5; possible D gene TRBD1, 5 bases. The V gene's germline CDR1 is MNHEY and CDR2 SMNVEV (reference sequence). Trimming took off 6 bases at V and 1 base at J, with 6 bases between the two ends. This CDR3 region has 12 residues. The chain's CDR3 is CASRTAQETQYF. CDR3 in DNA: TGTGCCAGCAGGACAGCCCAAGAGACCCAGTACTTC.

This clonotype was observed a handful of times. The chain couples TRBV19 to TRBJ1-5; D call uncertain. This CDR3 has 16 residues. Trimming took off 6 bases at V and 6 bases at J, with 21 bases between the two ends. Looked up from germline, CDR1 is LNHDA and CDR2 is SQIVND (reference sequence). CDR3 residues: CASRTLGWGSGQPQHF. CDR3 coding DNA: TGTGCCAGTAGAACTCTGGGATGGGGTTCCGGTCAGCCCCAGCATTTT.

This clonotype was seen many times. The gene calls are TRBV27 and TRBJ1-2; 7 positions agree with TRBD1. With V trimmed by 5 bases and J by 8 bases, 14 bases remained unmatched. CDR1 is MNHEY and CDR2 is SMNVEV in the germline V gene (reference sequence). CDR3 length: 15 residues. The CDR3 region has the DNA TGTGCCAGCAGTCTCATGTCCGGGACAGTTGGAGGCTACACCTTC. Protein product: CASSLMSGTVGGYTF.

The chain links TRBV7-8 to TRBJ2-2; 10 bases map to TRBD1. This CDR3 comprises 15 residues. The germline gives CDR1 SGHVS, CDR2 FQNEAQ. V lost 5 bases, J lost 7 bases, and 7 bases stayed unmatched. CDR3 protein: CASSAPDRGGGELFF. The CDR3 region has the DNA TGTGCCAGCAGCGCCCCGGACAGGGGGGGCGGGGAGCTGTTTTTT.

This clonotype was detected many times. The V call is TRBV20-1, the J call TRBJ1-2; no clear D. The CDR3 extends over 13 amino acids. Germline lookup yields CDR1 DFQATT and CDR2 SNEGSKA (reference sequence). Trimming took 3 bases from V and 0 from J, leaving 8 bases between them. The CDR3 sequence: CSARWASNYGYTF. CDR3 bases: TGCAGTGCTAGGTGGGCCTCTAACTATGGCTACACCTTC.